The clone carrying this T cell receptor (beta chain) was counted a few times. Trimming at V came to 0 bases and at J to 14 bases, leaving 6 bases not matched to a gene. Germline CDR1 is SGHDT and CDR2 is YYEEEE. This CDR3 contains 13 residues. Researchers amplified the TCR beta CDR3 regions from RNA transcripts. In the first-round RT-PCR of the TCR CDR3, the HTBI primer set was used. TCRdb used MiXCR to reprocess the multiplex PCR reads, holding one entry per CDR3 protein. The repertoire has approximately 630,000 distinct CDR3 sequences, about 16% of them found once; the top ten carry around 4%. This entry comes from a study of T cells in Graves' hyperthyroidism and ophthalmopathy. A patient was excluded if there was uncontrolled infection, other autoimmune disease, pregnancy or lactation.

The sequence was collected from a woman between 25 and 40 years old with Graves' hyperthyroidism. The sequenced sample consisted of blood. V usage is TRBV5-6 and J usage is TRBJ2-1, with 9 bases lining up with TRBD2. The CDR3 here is CASSLGPSGKEFF. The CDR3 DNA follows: TGTGCCAGCAGCTTGGGGCCTAGCGGGAAGGAGTTCTTC. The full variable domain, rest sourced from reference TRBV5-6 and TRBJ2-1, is DAGVTQSPTHLIKTRGQQVTLRCSPKSGHDTVSWYQQALGQGPQFIFQYYEEEERQRGNFPDRFSGHQFPNYSSELNVNALLLGDSALYLCASSLGPSGKEFFGPGTRLTVL.